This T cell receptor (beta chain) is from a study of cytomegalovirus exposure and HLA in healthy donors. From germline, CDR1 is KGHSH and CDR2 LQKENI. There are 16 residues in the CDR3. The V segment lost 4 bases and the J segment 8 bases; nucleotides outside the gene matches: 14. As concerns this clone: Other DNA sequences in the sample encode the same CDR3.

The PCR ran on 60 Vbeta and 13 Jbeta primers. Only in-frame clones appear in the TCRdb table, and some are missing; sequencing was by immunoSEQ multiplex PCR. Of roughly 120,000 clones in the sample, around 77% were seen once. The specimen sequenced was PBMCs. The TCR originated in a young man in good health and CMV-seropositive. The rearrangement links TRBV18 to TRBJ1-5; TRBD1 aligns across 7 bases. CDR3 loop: CASSLRTGSNLEPQHF. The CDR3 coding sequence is TGTGCCAGCTCACTACGGACAGGTAGCAATTTGGAGCCCCAGCATTTT.